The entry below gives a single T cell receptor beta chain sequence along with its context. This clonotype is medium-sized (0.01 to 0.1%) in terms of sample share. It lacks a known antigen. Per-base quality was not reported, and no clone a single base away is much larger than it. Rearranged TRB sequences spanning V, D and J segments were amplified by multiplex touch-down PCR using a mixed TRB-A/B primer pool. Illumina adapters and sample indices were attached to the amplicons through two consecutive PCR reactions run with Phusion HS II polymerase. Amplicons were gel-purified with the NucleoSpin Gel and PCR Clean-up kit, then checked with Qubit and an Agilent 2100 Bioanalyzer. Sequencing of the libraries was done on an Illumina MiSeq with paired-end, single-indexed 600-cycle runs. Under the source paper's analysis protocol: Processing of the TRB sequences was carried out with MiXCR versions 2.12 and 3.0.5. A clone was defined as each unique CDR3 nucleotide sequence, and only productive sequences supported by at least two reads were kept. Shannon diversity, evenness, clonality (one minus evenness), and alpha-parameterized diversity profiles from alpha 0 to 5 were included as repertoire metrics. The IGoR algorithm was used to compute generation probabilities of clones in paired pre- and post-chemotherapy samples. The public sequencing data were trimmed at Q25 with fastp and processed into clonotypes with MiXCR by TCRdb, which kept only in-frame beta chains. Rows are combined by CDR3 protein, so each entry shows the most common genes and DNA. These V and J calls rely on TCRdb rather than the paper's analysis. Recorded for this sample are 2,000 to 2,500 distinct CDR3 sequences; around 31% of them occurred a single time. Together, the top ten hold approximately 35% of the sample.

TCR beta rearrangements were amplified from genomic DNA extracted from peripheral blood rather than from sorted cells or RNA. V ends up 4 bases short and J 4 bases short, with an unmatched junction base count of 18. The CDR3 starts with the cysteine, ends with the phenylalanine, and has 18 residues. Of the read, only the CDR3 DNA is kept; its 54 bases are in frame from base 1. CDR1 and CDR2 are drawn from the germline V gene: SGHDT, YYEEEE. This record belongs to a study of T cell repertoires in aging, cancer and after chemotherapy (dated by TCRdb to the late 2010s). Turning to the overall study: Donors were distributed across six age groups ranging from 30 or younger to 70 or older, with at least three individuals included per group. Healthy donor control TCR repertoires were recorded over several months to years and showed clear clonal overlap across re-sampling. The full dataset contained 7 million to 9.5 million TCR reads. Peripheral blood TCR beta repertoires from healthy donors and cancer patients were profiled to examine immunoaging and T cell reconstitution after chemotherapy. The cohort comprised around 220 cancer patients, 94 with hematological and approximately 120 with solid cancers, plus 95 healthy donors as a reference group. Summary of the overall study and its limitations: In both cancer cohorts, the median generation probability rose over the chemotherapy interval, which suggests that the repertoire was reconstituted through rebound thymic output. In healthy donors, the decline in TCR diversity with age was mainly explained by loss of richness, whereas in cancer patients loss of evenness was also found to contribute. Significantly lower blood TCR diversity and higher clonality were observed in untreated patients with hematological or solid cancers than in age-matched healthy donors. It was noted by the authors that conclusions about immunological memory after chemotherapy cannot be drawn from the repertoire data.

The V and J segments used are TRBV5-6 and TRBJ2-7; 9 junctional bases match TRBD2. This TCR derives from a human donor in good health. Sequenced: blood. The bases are TGTGCCAGCAGCACTAACGAAGCGGGAGGAGGCCCTTTGTACGAGCAGTACTTC. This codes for CASSTNEAGGGPLYEQYF.